This T cell receptor beta chain was profiled in a study of patients and donors after allogeneic stem cell transplantation. The CDR3 is made up of 15 amino acids. Unmatched junction bases numbered 6, after V lost 0 bases and J lost 4 bases. Germline-derived CDR1 and CDR2 are SGHRS and YFSETQ. On this clonotype: Just one base apart from a much larger clone, this may be a read error. Given the absence of the conserved phenylalanine or tryptophan at the CDR3 end, a read error is likely.

TCRdb re-called the RT-PCR reads through MiXCR, storing one row per CDR3 protein. The table records about 960,000 distinct CDR3 sequences, approximately 18% of them present only once. Sequenced input: blood, either unsorted or a sorted T cell fraction (not recorded which). This rearrangement joins TRBV5-1 to TRBJ1-1; 7 bases align to TRBD1. This sequence was found in a human donor who was either an allogeneic HSCT recipient or a stem cell or donor lymphocyte infusion donor (not recorded which). It is not recorded whose cells these are; they may come from a transplant donor. The CDR3 nucleotides are TGCGCCAGCAGCTTGGGACAGGGAAGGTCCACTGAAGCTTTCTTA. Its protein product is CASSLGQGRSTEAFL.